This entry features one T cell receptor (beta chain) sequence. Its antigen has not been determined. Base qualities were left out, and no much larger clone turns up one base away. The data originate from a study of cytomegalovirus exposure and HLA in healthy donors (TCRdb year 2017). Broadly, across the study: An earlier analysis of approximately 590 of the donors reported 250 to 300 Gb of sequence data and some 120 million unique TCR beta sequences from some 180 million T cells. The later analysis used no new phenotypic data to find candidate immune exposures, relying instead on TCR beta sequences and their occurrence across donors. An early release that covered fewer than 800 HLA-typed donors contained around 330 gigabases of sequencing data and tens of millions of unique TCR sequences. Typing coverage varied by locus: roughly 620-630 donors for A, B, C, DRB1 and DQB1; more than 500 for DQA1; over 600 for DPA1; approximately 490 for DPB1. The aim of the study was to test whether cataloging public T cell receptors could identify signatures of past pathogen exposure. HLA typing covered class I and class II loci at four-digit resolution. Every repertoire in the discovery cohort had been generated on one and the same sequencing platform. A later analysis re-examined previously published TCR beta repertoires from more than 650 donors and added high-resolution HLA genotyping to investigate patterns of TCR occurrence. The genetic ancestry cluster associated with self-reported Caucasian donors included over 65% of the roughly 400 genotyped donors. High-throughput TCR immunosequencing, statistical association of individual TCRs with disease status, and machine learning were combined to predict cytomegalovirus infection status. A later genetic analysis took genome-wide SNP genotypes for about 65% of the roughly 670 donors and used that subset as a discovery cohort. The study used immunosequencing to profile the T cell repertoires of 666 subjects and linked those repertoires to cytomegalovirus serostatus. Several DR-DQ haplotypes were handled as single units for association and clustering, since linkage in the cohort was strong. On average, over 200,000 unique TCR beta nucleotide sequences were sequenced per donor among roughly 430 genotyped donors of the cohort, with roughly 18% of those sequences being non-productive. Donor age, sex, ethnicity and CMV serostatus were compiled together with the repertoire data. To decide whether each TCR beta V gene segment behaved as functional or pseudogenic, an earlier analysis of approximately 620 of the donors relied on high-throughput TCR beta sequencing. A separate validation cohort of 100 to 150 different subjects was used in addition to the approximately 670-subject first cohort.

As encoded in the germline V gene, CDR1 is SGHTA while CDR2 is FQGTGA. The CDR3, cysteine through phenylalanine, is 16 amino acids long. Here the CDR3 DNA is all that survives: 48 bases in frame from base 1. The cohort consisted of more than 650 healthy bone marrow donors. Cohort members were all nominally healthy when sampled, although unrecorded immune exposures were likely present. The donor was CMV seropositive and was included in the group of 250 to 300 seropositive cohort members. A peripheral blood sample was collected from each donor, and TCR beta sequencing was performed on peripheral blood mononuclear cells. The Qiagen DNeasy Blood Extraction Kit was used to extract genomic DNA from the blood cell samples. The study at large found these results: Most TCR sequences were seen in very few donors, while some public TCRs were found in many individuals. CMV serostatus was the only immune exposure information available for the cohort. A later analysis associated around 16,000 TCR beta sequences with specific HLA alleles at a false discovery rate of 0.05. Linkage disequilibrium might explain the correlated functional status among segregating V segments, but an unknown experimental factor could not be ruled out. Some IMGT-functional V segments, including TRBV6-2 and TRBV6-3, could not be distinguished by the 87-base-pair reads and were therefore excluded. The classifier was reported to diagnose cytomegalovirus status with high specificity and sensitivity in both the original and validation cohorts. A later analysis found that most CMV-associated TCR beta chains appeared HLA-restricted, with HLA associations seemingly driven largely by CMV exposure. The study gave a list of about 160 TCR beta chains associated with cytomegalovirus. A further reported finding was that TCR beta sequences accurately predicted the HLA-A and HLA-B alleles for most subjects in the first cohort. Because counts were too low, some 16 rarely observed V segments, including chromosome 9 orphons, were excluded from the earlier analysis of fewer than 650 of the donors. A later genetic analysis reported fewer N-insertions in productive TCRs among donors in an Asian-associated ancestry cluster than the roughly 650-donor mean. V-gene and J-gene trimming of TCR beta chains was associated with a missense DCLRE1C variant in a later genetic analysis, and the association was replicated in an independent cohort. A group of highly shared sequence variants was considered likely to be a technical artifact of the sequencing pipeline. In a later analysis, TCR association rates were found to vary across HLA loci, with the most associated TCRs seen for DRB1 alleles and the fewest for HLA-C alleles. Only TCR beta chains were sequenced in this cohort, and the absence of alpha or paired-chain data limited detectable features. An earlier analysis of approximately 570 of the donors showed that most TCR beta V segments appeared in productive rearrangements either about 90% or about 30% of the time, which broadly matched IMGT annotations. The authors suggested that the approach could potentially be extended to other disease states and immunological phenotypes. Because HLA typing was missing for some donors at each locus, association tests included only the typed subset. In vitro tests confirmed that three of the cytomegalovirus-associated TCR beta chains recognize cytomegalovirus antigens. When HLA alleles, especially DR and DQ, strongly co-occurred, TCR associations were difficult to assign to individual alleles. A later analysis reported that several top co-occurrence clusters appeared linked to parvovirus B19, influenza, CMV and Epstein-Barr virus. Compared with equally common non-associated chains, HLA-associated TCR beta chains in a later analysis were more clonally expanded and had lower generation probabilities. The presence/absence analyses assumed that sequencing depth was roughly uniform across donors, and that assumption may not be true.

Library preparation was by the immunoSEQ multiplex PCR assay. For the multiplex PCR, a mixture combining 60 forward primers for TCR Vbeta segments and 13 reverse primers for TCR Jbeta segments was used. The CDR3 region of rearranged TCR beta genes was amplified from genomic DNA by a multiplex PCR assay. On the Illumina HiSeq System, the amplified TCR beta libraries were sequenced as 87-base-pair reads. As for the original processing: Across the 700 or so repertoires, a later analysis counted tens of millions of unique TCR beta chains, roughly 11 million of which were shared by at least two donors. To remove PCR and sequencing errors, raw reads were error-corrected and collapsed into unique sequences using a nearest-neighbor algorithm that merged closely related sequences. V, D and J gene segments were assigned by aligning CDR3 sequences to IMGT reference sequences. For a sequence to be retained, a match of at least six nucleotides was required to both a V gene segment and a J gene segment. A rearrangement counted as productive if the CDR3 had no stop codons and remained in frame with V and J, and every other rearrangement counted as non-productive. Following IMGT convention, CDR3 was defined as the stretch from the second conserved V-encoded cysteine to the conserved J-encoded phenylalanine. The earlier analysis of about 620 of the donors excluded sequences that lacked an unambiguous match to a single V gene segment. An earlier analysis of 500 to 700 of the donors classified V segments as functional when productive rearrangements were above 56.7% and as segregating when the standard deviation between donors was above 5%. A statistical classification framework was built for diagnosing cytomegalovirus status from the catalog of TCR beta chain sequences. In a later analysis, V and J genes were assigned by comparing TCR nucleotide sequences against IMGT/GENE-DB human TR gene sequences. In a later analysis, CDR3 sequences and most-parsimonious VDJ recombination scenarios were assigned using the TCRdist pipeline. In a later analysis, each TCR beta chain was defined by its CDR3 amino acid sequence together with its V-gene family, and reads lacking a unique V-gene family were excluded. In a later analysis, 500 to 700 highly shared, low-generation-probability nucleotide sequences were removed to address suspected cross-contamination and a sequencing artifact. A later analysis calculated a clonal expansion index for each public chain from normalized within-repertoire ranks of inferred template counts. A later analysis computed generation probabilities with a VDJ recombination model fitted to out-of-frame rearrangements, and checked the results against IGoR. Hypergeometric tests were used in a later analysis to score TCR-TCR, TCR-HLA and TCR-CMV co-occurrence, with a repertoire-size bias correction applied to the TCR pairs. A later analysis estimated false discovery rates by permuting HLA or CMV assignments 20 times. In a later analysis, co-occurring TCRs were grouped with DBSCAN, and TCRdist sequence similarity was added when clustering was performed within HLA-allele-positive subsets. For co-occurrence clustering, repertoires with fewer than 30,000 or more than 120,000 public chains were excluded, along with 5 or 6 repertoires with anomalous nucleotide sharing. What TCRdb holds here is the immuneACCESS table cut down to in-frame rearrangements. Part of the clones is not present; checked against another copy, under half of the missing clones reflect an unresolved V gene, and the others are unexplained. D and trimming come from the DNA, and the V and J calls and clone size come from that table. This sample is represented by about 61,000 clones; around 92% of them were singletons. The ten biggest clones cover about 1.6% of the sample.

The chain joins TRBV7-3 to TRBJ2-5; 14 bases in the middle match TRBD2. The better agreement between TRBJ2-7 and the DNA end casts doubt on the J call. The sequence was collected from a man under 40 in good health and CMV-seropositive. Sequenced sample: PBMCs. The CDR3 has the sequence CASSMEGTSGSYEQYF. The DNA sequence is TGTGCCAGCAGCATGGAGGGGACTAGCGGGAGTTACGAGCAGTACTTC.